These 23 T cell receptor beta chains share one sample of origin, sequenced in a study of shared clonotypes between healthy human individuals. Terminally differentiated effector memory CD45RA+ cells were excluded by CCR7 positive selection of CD45RO-negative cells. Assay used: immunoSEQ multiplex PCR; TCRdb lists only in-frame clones, some missing. The sample has about 2.1 million clones; 93% are singletons. Material: naive CD8+ T cells from PBMCs. The receptor source for this set is a man aged 18 to 29 in good health. Some clones in this sample may be carry-over from other donors' samples.

The J gene is TRBJ2-1, the V gene TRBV4-1; D remains unclear. This CDR3 is built from 15 residues. Trimming shortened V by 0 bases and J by 5 bases, and 11 bases separated the two germline ends. CDR1 is MGHRA, CDR2 YSYEKL, per germline. CDR3 DNA sequence: TGCGCCAGCAGCCAAGATTCCCTCGAGAACAATGAGCAGTTCTTC. Its translation: CASSQDSLENNEQFF.

This chain links TRBV19 with TRBJ2-1; D possibly matches TRBD1 or TRBD2 (7 bases each). The V gene's germline CDR1 is LNHDA and CDR2 SQIVND (reference sequence). V was pared by 5 bases and J by 1 base, with 18 bases between. The CDR3 spans 17 residues. In nucleotides, the CDR3 is TGTGCCAGTAGTGTTAGGGAAGCGGGACAGTCCTACAATGAGCAGTTCTTC. Translation gives CASSVREAGQSYNEQFF.

In this sample, this clone turned up once. The sample contains more than one DNA sequence encoding this CDR3. The chain employs TRBV6-5 and TRBJ2-7; 10 nucleotides align to TRBD1. J was trimmed by 5 bases and V by 6 bases; bases with no gene match: 4. The CDR3 contains 13 residues. The germline gives CDR1 MNHEY, CDR2 SVGAGI. The CDR3 DNA is TGTGCCAGCAGAGACAGGGGGCTGAACGAGCAGTACTTC. As protein: CASRDRGLNEQYF.

Notes on this clone: This sample also contains other DNA sequences that code for the same CDR3. The chain combines TRBV27 with TRBJ2-7; 9 bases match TRBD1. CDR3 length equals 14 residues. Trimming took 5 bases from V and 4 from J; bases not matched to a gene: 6. The V gene's germline CDR1 is MNHEY and CDR2 SMNVEV (reference sequence). The DNA for the CDR3 is TGTGCCAGCAGTCCGGGACAGGGTCCTTACGAGCAGTACTTC. Its protein product is CASSPGQGPYEQYF.

This chain uses TRBV27 with TRBJ2-7; D remains ambiguous. This CDR3 has 14 amino acids. Germline V gene sequence: CDR1 MNHEY, CDR2 SMNVEV (reference sequence). V was cut by 3 bases and J by 5 bases, with 14 bases left in between. The CDR3 DNA reads as TGTGCCAGCAGTTTGGAAGGGAATAGACACGAGCAGTACTTC. It specifies CASSLEGNRHEQYF.

This sequence joins TRBV19 and TRBJ2-5; 7 positions agree with TRBD1. The CDR3 spans 16 residues. J was trimmed by 0 bases and V by 4 bases; bases with no gene match: 8. Germline V gene data show CDR1 as LNHDA and CDR2 as SQIVND (reference sequence). Written as DNA, the CDR3 is TGTGCCAGTAGTACTGGGACAGTCCAGTACCAAGAGACCCAGTACTTC. It is translated as CASSTGTVQYQETQYF. Based on the CDR3 plus reference TRBV19 and TRBJ2-5, the full variable domain is DGGITQSPKYLFRKEGQNVTLSCEQNLNHDAMYWYRQDPGQGLRLIYYSQIVNDFQKGDIAEGYSVSREKKESFPLTVTSAQKNPTAFYLCASSTGTVQYQETQYFGPGTRLLVL.

The chain has TRBV5-1 and TRBJ2-6; D is unresolved. Germline V gene lookup returns CDR1 SGHRS and CDR2 YFSETQ. CDR3 length: 14 residues. V was shortened by 1 base and J by 0 bases, with 2 bases between the two germline ends. The CDR3 here is CASSLSSGANVLTF. The CDR3 DNA reads as TGCGCCAGCAGCTTGAGCTCTGGGGCCAACGTCCTGACTTTC.

The J gene is TRBJ1-4, the V gene TRBV10-3; the D is unclear. The CDR3 loop spans 11 amino acids. V lost 3 bases and J 12 bases, leaving 8 bases between the germline ends. Germline V lookup: CDR1 ENHRY, CDR2 SYGVKD. DNA of the CDR3: TGTGCCATCAGTGACGGGAAGGAACTGTTTTTT. Translation gives CAISDGKELFF.

This chain connects TRBV7-9 to TRBJ2-3, with a tentative D call TRBD2 (7 bases). V lost 2 bases to trimming and J lost 0 bases, with 12 bases between them. The CDR3 is 16 amino acids. CDR1 SEHNR and CDR2 FQNEAQ come from the germline V gene (reference sequence). CDR3 region: CASSLNGGPSTDTQYF. The CDR3 DNA reads TGTGCCAGCAGCTTAAACGGGGGGCCTAGCACAGATACGCAGTATTTT.

Regarding this clone: Other nucleotide sequences from this sample produce the same CDR3. The V gene is TRBV4-2, the J gene TRBJ2-7; 7 bases are shared with TRBD2. The CDR3 length is 16 residues. Losses at the gene ends were 0 bases for V and 0 bases for J; bases not matched to a gene: 5. The germline CDR1 and CDR2 sequences are LGHNA and YNFKEQ. CDR3 sequence (DNA): TGTGCCAGCAGCCAAGAAGCGGGATCCAGCTCCTACGAGCAGTACTTC. Translating it yields CASSQEAGSSSYEQYF.

The genes are TRBV9 and TRBJ2-7; D may correspond to TRBD1 or TRBD2 (6 bases each). Germline V gives CDR1 SGDLS, CDR2 YYNGEE. This CDR3 spans 15 amino acids. V was clipped by 0 bases and J by 4 bases, with 14 bases between them. CDR3 in DNA: TGTGCCAGCAGCGTAGGGGGGGCTGATGTGTACGAGCAGTACTTC. It yields the protein CASSVGGADVYEQYF.

The CDR3 DNA follows: TGTGCCAGCAGCGCCTACGGACAGGGGTTGGACGAGCAGTACTTC. Protein: CASSAYGQGLDEQYF. The chain combines TRBV9 with TRBJ2-7; 9 nucleotides align to TRBD1. V trimming: 3 bases; J trimming: 5 bases; junction bases outside the gene matches: 9. CDR1 and CDR2 (germline): SGDLS, YYNGEE. The CDR3 is 15 amino acids.

This clone was counted once. V usage is TRBV30 and J usage is TRBJ2-2; TRBD2 agrees at 14 bases. This CDR3 has 18 residues. Germline V gene data show CDR1 as GTSNPN and CDR2 as SVGIG (reference sequence). Losses at the gene ends were 3 bases for V and 6 bases for J; bases not matched to a gene: 12. CDR3 sequence: CAWRAGTSGSRGAGELFF. DNA of the CDR3: TGTGCCTGGAGGGCCGGGACTAGCGGGAGTAGAGGGGCCGGGGAGCTGTTTTTT.

This chain joins TRBV27 and TRBJ2-1, with D hard to call. Germline CDR1 MNHEY, CDR2 SMNVEV (reference sequence). Trimming cost V 5 bases and J 4 bases, with 12 bases left between them. This CDR3 is built from 14 residues. CDR3 coding DNA: TGTGCCAGCAGTCGCTACGGAGTATACAATGAGCAGTTCTTC. Encoded protein: CASSRYGVYNEQFF.

This clone was seen a handful of times. The rearrangement uses TRBV9 and TRBJ1-3; TRBD1 might be the D (6 bases). CDR3 size: 14 residues. Germline V lookup: CDR1 SGDLS, CDR2 YYNGEE. V was cut by 4 bases and J by 8 bases, with 16 bases left in between. CDR3 nucleotide sequence: TGTGCCAGCAGCCTCTCAGGGGACTCCGACACCATATATTTT. Encoded protein: CASSLSGDSDTIYF.

A note on this clone: Other DNA sequences in the same sample also yield this CDR3. V is TRBV25-1 and J is TRBJ2-7; D is uncertain. Per germline, CDR1 MGHDK and CDR2 SYGVNS. The CDR3 has 11 residues. V was shortened by 4 bases and J by 3 bases, with 4 bases between the two germline ends. In DNA, the CDR3 is TGTGCCAGCAGTGTAGGCTACGAGCAGTACTTC. Residues: CASSVGYEQYF.

The V gene is TRBV5-6, the J gene TRBJ2-1; TRBD2 is a possible D gene (6 bases). Germline V gene lookup returns CDR1 SGHDT and CDR2 YYEEEE. The CDR3 contains 13 residues. Trimming pared 5 bases from V and 7 bases from J, leaving 13 bases between. CDR3 residues: CASSPSSGNEQFF. CDR3 bases: TGTGCCAGCAGTCCTTCAAGCGGGAATGAGCAGTTCTTC.

The rearrangement links TRBV19 to TRBJ2-7; 7 nucleotides line up with TRBD2. Trimming cost V 5 bases and J 5 bases; bases outside gene matches: 6. The CDR3 loop spans 13 amino acids. CDR1 and CDR2 (germline): LNHDA, SQIVND (reference sequence). The CDR3 DNA reads as TGTGCCAGTAGTCCGCGTGGGGGGGACGAGCAGTACTTC. The encoded protein is CASSPRGGDEQYF.

The gene calls are TRBV11-2 and TRBJ2-1; no clear D. Germline V gene sequence: CDR1 SGHAT, CDR2 FQNNGV. This CDR3 contains 15 residues. Trimming took off 0 bases at V and 10 bases at J, with 16 bases between the two ends. As DNA, the CDR3 is TGTGCCAGCAGCTTAGATTTATACCCCAGTGGGGAGCAGTTCTTC. Translation: CASSLDLYPSGEQFF.

Of note for this clone: This sample also contains other DNA sequences that code for the same CDR3. The CDR3 DNA reads TGTGCCAGCAGCTTAGGGACAGATGGCTACACCTTC. Translating gives CASSLGTDGYTF. The V call is TRBV7-9, the J call TRBJ1-2, with D possibly being TRBD1 (6 bases). There are 12 residues in the CDR3. Germline CDR1 is SEHNR and CDR2 is FQNEAQ (reference sequence). V lost 1 base and J 6 bases, leaving 6 bases between the germline ends. The full variable domain, in which reference TRBV7-9 and TRBJ1-2 provide the parts outside the CDR3, is DTGVSQNPRHKITKRGQNVTFRCDPISEHNRLYWYRQTLGQGPEFLTYFQNEAQLEKSRLLSDRFSAERPKGSFSTLEIQRTEQGDSAMYLCASSLGTDGYTFGSGTRLTVV.

The chain has TRBV27 and TRBJ2-7; D gene unclear. This CDR3 contains 13 residues. Trimming left V 4 bases short and J 3 bases short, with 10 bases between. Germline lookup yields CDR1 MNHEY and CDR2 SMNVEV (reference sequence). The CDR3 sequence is CASSSDEYYEQYF. The CDR3 DNA reads as TGTGCCAGCAGTTCTGACGAGTACTACGAGCAGTACTTC.

This chain connects TRBV5-5 to TRBJ2-7; no clear D. CDR3 size: 14 residues. With 3 bases removed from V and 1 base from J, the gap between germline ends came to 11 bases. CDR1 and CDR2 (germline): SGHKS, YYEKEE (reference sequence). The CDR3 sequence is CASSWTLGSYEQYF. The CDR3 DNA reads TGTGCCAGCAGCTGGACCCTCGGATCCTACGAGCAGTACTTC.

The rearrangement uses TRBV28 and TRBJ2-1, with 8 positions matching TRBD2. V dropped 7 bases and J dropped 3; count of bases not matched to a gene: 5. Per germline, CDR1 MDHEN and CDR2 SYDVKM. The CDR3 extends over 14 amino acids. The CDR3 sequence is CASTLAGLYNEQFF. The CDR3 DNA reads as TGTGCCAGCACGTTAGCGGGACTCTACAATGAGCAGTTCTTC.